The 27 T cell receptor beta chains below were found in one sample sequenced in a study of blood T cells in healthy people across ages. Primed by a sample-barcoded 5' primer and a J-beta primer mix, a second PCR proceeded for about 7 to 11 cycles. A single record per CDR3 protein comes from TCRdb applying MiXCR to the 5' RACE reads. The data show some 1.5 million distinct CDR3 sequences, roughly 28% seen once. Sequencing was carried out using blood. All receptors derive from a woman aged 25-40 years in good health.

The chain joins TRBV3-1 to TRBJ1-1; D is possibly TRBD1 (5 bases). Germline V CDR1 and CDR2: LGHDT, YNNKEL (reference sequence). The CDR3 consists of 12 residues. The germline V and J ends were trimmed by 5 bases and 7 bases, with 11 bases remaining between them. The CDR3 reads CASSFGGNEAFF. The CDR3 nucleotides are TGTGCCAGCAGCTTTGGGGGGAATGAAGCTTTCTTT.

The chain employs TRBV11-2 and TRBJ2-1; D unclear. Trimming stripped 11 bases from V and 8 bases from J, with 19 bases between. The germline V gene has CDR1 SGHAT and CDR2 FQNNGV. The CDR3 loop spans 13 amino acids. The CDR3 DNA reads TGTGCCTCTGGCCCAAACCATAACGATGAGCAGTTCTTC. This encodes CASGPNHNDEQFF.

This clonotype has at least ten counts. The chain has TRBV6-5 and TRBJ2-7, with TRBD2 identical over 8 bases. After removal of 1 base from V and 1 base from J, the junction contained 6 bases not matched to a gene. This CDR3 is 16 amino acids long. Germline assignment: CDR1 MNHEY and CDR2 SVGAGI. This CDR3 reads CASSYLGGRRSYEQYF. DNA for the CDR3: TGTGCCAGCAGTTACTTGGGCGGGAGGAGGTCCTACGAGCAGTACTTC.

As concerns this clonotype: One end of the junction does not line up with germline, which may come from a read error. The V call is TRBV11-2, the J call TRBJ2-7; D perhaps matches TRBD2 (5 bases). The CDR3 loop spans 14 amino acids. Germline CDR1 is SGHAT and CDR2 is FQNNGV. CDR3 amino acids: CASSLEGFSYEQYF. Here the CDR3 DNA reads TGTGCCAGCAGCCTAGAGGGCTTCTCCTACGAGCAGTACTTC.

This clonotype was recorded a few times. The V call is TRBV5-1, the J call TRBJ2-5; 14 bases match TRBD2. The length of the CDR3 is 19 residues. The germline V gene encodes CDR1 SGHRS and CDR2 YFSETQ. The ends lost 4 bases at V and 5 bases at J; junction bases unmatched: 16. CDR3 sequence (DNA): TGCGCCAGCAGCCAAGCCTTACTTGTGGGGACTAGCGGGGGTGAGACCCAGTACTTC. It codes for CASSQALLVGTSGGETQYF.

This clonotype was seen just once. A much larger clonotype is one base distant, so this may be a read error. This chain joins TRBV28 and TRBJ2-4; D perhaps matches TRBD2 (5 bases). The V and J ends lost 8 bases and 13 bases respectively, with 24 bases between them. This CDR3 has 14 amino acids. CDR1 is MDHEN and CDR2 is SYDVKM in the germline V gene. The CDR3 sequence: CASSLRGRPMEQYF. The CDR3 DNA sequence: TGTGCCAGCTCCCTCCGAGGGAGACCAATGGAGCAGTACTTC. Drawing the rest from reference TRBV28 and TRBJ2-4, the complete variable domain is DVKVTQSSRYLVKRTGEKVFLECVQDMDHENMFWYRQDPGLGLRLIYFSYDVKMKEKGDIPEGYSVSREKKERFSLILESASTNQTSMYLCASSLRGRPMEQYFGAGTRLSVL.

V usage is TRBV7-2 and J usage is TRBJ2-1, with D perhaps matching TRBD2 (5 bases). The CDR3 contains 15 residues. The germline V gene encodes CDR1 SGHTA and CDR2 FQGNSA. V dropped 5 bases and J dropped 3 bases, with 14 bases sitting between them. CDR3 loop: CASSTPGEYYNEQFF. For the CDR3, the DNA is TGTGCCAGCAGCACTCCCGGGGAATACTACAATGAGCAGTTCTTC.

The genes are TRBV20-1 and TRBJ2-7; the D call may be TRBD1 or TRBD2 (6 bases each). The CDR3 is 13 amino acids. Germline CDR1 DFQATT, CDR2 SNEGSKA (reference sequence). Between the trimmed V and J ends, which lost 2 bases and 3 bases, there was a span of 11 bases. This chain's CDR3 is CSARRGEVYEQYF. CDR3 DNA sequence: TGCAGTGCTAGAAGGGGGGAGGTCTACGAGCAGTACTTC.

The V call is TRBV21-1, the J call TRBJ1-6; the table names TRBD1, a call not compared with the DNA. TRBV21-1 has pseudogene status. The CDR3 sequence is 15 residues long. The CDR3 is CASREGQGITILLHF. CDR3 in DNA: TGTGCCAGCAGGGAGGGACAGGGGATAACGATCCTCCTCCACTTT.

A few counts support this clonotype. The V gene is TRBV6-1, the J gene TRBJ2-2; 8 bases fit TRBD1. In germline, CDR1 is MNHNS, CDR2 SASEGT. V trimming: 6 bases; J trimming: 1 base; junction bases outside the gene matches: 4. The CDR3 is made up of 15 amino acids. The CDR3: CASRKTGVNTGELFF. The CDR3, as DNA: TGTGCCAGCAGGAAGACAGGGGTGAACACCGGGGAGCTGTTTTTT.

This sequence joins TRBV9 and TRBJ2-7; 7 nucleotides agree with TRBD2. The V gene's germline CDR1 is SGDLS and CDR2 YYNGEE. The V segment lost 0 bases and the J segment 3 bases; nucleotides outside the gene matches: 6. The CDR3 runs 15 residues. The DNA for the CDR3 is TGTGCCAGCAGCGTAGAAGCGGGATCGTACTACGAGCAGTACTTC. This encodes CASSVEAGSYYEQYF.

This clonotype was found a few times. The rearrangement joins TRBV20-1 to TRBJ2-7, with unresolved D. The CDR3 contains 14 residues. The V end lost 0 bases, the J end lost 0 bases, and 9 bases lay between the germline ends. Germline V gene data show CDR1 as DFQATT and CDR2 as SNEGSKA (reference sequence). The CDR3 is CSARDQAHSYEQYF. In DNA, the CDR3 is TGCAGTGCTAGAGATCAAGCTCACTCCTACGAGCAGTACTTC.

A note on this clonotype: This sequence may be a read error, since a much larger clone differs from it by one base. In this CDR3 the conserved last residue, phenylalanine or tryptophan, is missing, so a read error is likely. The CDR3 DNA follows: TGCAGTGCTAGAGATCCAGGGGAGTTTAACGAGCAGTACTGC. Residues: CSARDPGEFNEQYC. V and J are TRBV20-1 and TRBJ2-5, with D possibly matching TRBD1 (6 bases). With the DNA end fitting TRBJ2-7 better, the J assignment may be wrong. This CDR3 contains 14 residues. The germline V gene encodes CDR1 DFQATT and CDR2 SNEGSKA (reference sequence).

In its sample, this clonotype was seen a few times. The chain combines TRBV18 with TRBJ2-1, with TRBD1 matching 9 bases. The ends lost 6 bases at V and 5 bases at J; junction bases unmatched: 14. The CDR3 sequence is 17 residues long. Germline V CDR1 and CDR2: KGHSH, LQKENI. CDR3 bases: TGTGCCAGCTCCCTCATTTCGGGACAGGGAATCCACAATGAGCAGTTCTTC. It encodes CASSLISGQGIHNEQFF.

The J gene is TRBJ2-1, the V gene TRBV11-2; 9 positions agree with TRBD2. Per germline, CDR1 SGHAT and CDR2 FQNNGV. This CDR3 is built from 16 residues. The V gene end was trimmed by 3 bases and the J gene end by 10 bases; junction bases not matched to a gene: 13. CDR3 residues: CASSFTSGGGEYEQFF. CDR3 DNA sequence: TGTGCCAGCAGCTTTACCTCTGGCGGGGGGGAGTACGAGCAGTTCTTC.

At least ten counts were recorded for this clonotype. V is TRBV10-3 and J is TRBJ2-3; D gene uncertain. This CDR3 has 14 residues. The V end was cut by 3 bases, the J end by 0 bases, with 7 bases between. Germline V gene data show CDR1 as ENHRY and CDR2 as SYGVKD. The CDR3 is CAISDPTSTDTQYF. CDR3 bases: TGTGCCATCAGTGACCCAACTAGCACAGATACGCAGTATTTT.

The rearrangement uses TRBV29-1 and TRBJ1-1; 9 positions match TRBD1. This CDR3 spans 12 amino acids. V was pared by 4 bases and J by 11 bases, with 8 bases of the junction left unmatched. Germline V CDR1 and CDR2: SQVTM, ANQGSEA. This CDR3 reads CSVANGQGWAFF. In DNA form, the CDR3 reads TGCAGCGTTGCGAATGGACAGGGGTGGGCTTTCTTT.

This clonotype was counted ten times or more. The chain joins TRBV4-1 to TRBJ2-3; D is uncertain. The CDR3 is 15 amino acids. With 2 bases removed from V and 5 bases from J, the gap between germline ends came to 14 bases. Germline V gives CDR1 MGHRA, CDR2 YSYEKL. The CDR3 sequence is CASSQLHRARDTQYF. CDR3 DNA sequence: TGCGCCAGCAGCCAACTACACCGAGCGCGAGATACGCAGTATTTT.

This clonotype was found a few times. The chain employs TRBV29-1 and TRBJ2-7; 10 bases are shared with TRBD2. The trim removed 3 bases at V and 2 bases at J, leaving 7 bases unmatched. The CDR3 totals 15 residues. Germline CDR1 reads SQVTM; CDR2 reads ANQGSEA. CDR3 in DNA: TGCAGCGTTGAGAAGCCTAGCGGGAGAGCCTACGAGCAGTACTTC. It is translated as CSVEKPSGRAYEQYF.

This clonotype was seen repeatedly, ten times or more. The J gene is TRBJ1-5, the V gene TRBV11-2, with D possibly matching TRBD1 (6 bases). In germline, CDR1 is SGHAT, CDR2 FQNNGV. The V and J ends lost 1 base and 7 bases respectively, with 8 bases between them. The CDR3 is made up of 13 amino acids. CDR3 sequence: CASSLGTDQPQHF. The CDR3 DNA reads as TGTGCCAGCAGCTTAGGGACAGACCAGCCCCAGCATTTT.

This clonotype was observed a handful of times. V usage is TRBV6-6 and J usage is TRBJ1-2; D gene uncertain. CDR1 is MNHNY, CDR2 SVGAGI, per germline (reference sequence). Trimming stripped 5 bases from V and 8 bases from J, with 21 bases between. This CDR3 has 15 amino acids. CDR3 amino acids: CASSPPTDAVRGYTF. The DNA of the CDR3 is TGTGCCAGCAGTCCCCCCACAGACGCGGTGAGAGGCTACACCTTC.

V gene TRBV25-1 combines with J gene TRBJ2-7; tentative D call: TRBD1 (6 bases). This CDR3 spans 14 amino acids. Trimming stripped 5 bases from V and 3 bases from J, with 14 bases between. Germline values: CDR1 MGHDK, CDR2 SYGVNS. CDR3 sequence reads: CASSPGHLRYEQYF. For the CDR3, the DNA is TGTGCCAGCAGTCCGGGACACCTCCGCTACGAGCAGTACTTC.

This clonotype showed up just a few times. V usage is TRBV7-2 and J usage is TRBJ2-7, with 7 bases fitting TRBD2. CDR1 is SGHTA and CDR2 is FQGNSA in the germline V gene. This CDR3 is 14 amino acids long. V was pared by 9 bases and J by 7 bases, with 15 bases of the junction left unmatched. CDR3 nucleotide sequence: TGTGCCAGTGCAACGGGGGGTGACTTTCGGGAGCAGTACTTC. It specifies CASATGGDFREQYF.

About this clonotype: One junction end does not reproduce the germline sequence, and a read error may be involved. The chain links TRBV7-9 to TRBJ2-5; D not resolved. Germline V CDR1 and CDR2: SEHNR, FQNEAQ (reference sequence). CDR3 length: 12 amino acids. CDR3 protein: CVSSPKDETQYF. The CDR3 region has the DNA TGTGTCAGCAGCCCGAAGGACGAGACCCAGTACTTC.

The rearrangement uses TRBV4-1 and TRBJ2-1, with 9 bases lining up with TRBD2. The CDR3 is 17 amino acids. The trim removed 6 bases at V and 12 bases at J, leaving 21 bases unmatched. Germline lookup yields CDR1 MGHRA and CDR2 YSYEKL. CDR3 sequence: CASSHAVRGRALHGQFF. In DNA, the CDR3 is TGCGCCAGCAGTCACGCGGTTCGCGGGAGGGCCCTCCATGGGCAGTTCTTC.

This clonotype appeared a single time. The chain carries TRBV6-4 and TRBJ2-2, with D possibly matching TRBD1 (6 bases). This CDR3 is 16 amino acids long. Trimming shortened V by 0 bases and J by 8 bases, and 16 bases separated the two germline ends. Germline CDR1 MRHNA, CDR2 SNTAGT. Written as DNA, the CDR3 is TGTGCCAGCAGTGACTCTCCGGACAGCAGATTGGGGGAGCTGTTTTTT. Protein: CASSDSPDSRLGELFF.

This chain joins TRBV7-2 and TRBJ2-5; D assignment may be TRBD1 or TRBD2 (6 bases each). The V end lost 4 bases, the J end lost 1 base, and 13 bases lay between the germline ends. Germline-derived CDR1 and CDR2 are SGHTA and FQGNSA. This CDR3 contains 15 residues. Here the CDR3 DNA reads TGTGCCAGCAGCTCCCAGGGGACTCGCCAAGAGACCCAGTACTTC. This gives the protein CASSSQGTRQETQYF.